This T cell receptor beta chain was recovered during a study of vaccination and CD4 T cells after COVID-19. This CDR3 region has 12 residues. The germline CDR1 and CDR2 sequences are MNHNS and SASEGT. The V and J ends lost 8 bases and 4 bases respectively, with 11 bases between them. The treatment was: approximately 10-day PBMC culture with coronavirus spike peptide pools or control peptides (ViraFEST assay). CD4+ T-cell collection from the unexposed donor predated the COVID-19 pandemic (2011-2018). Of note for this clonotype: The antigen remains unidentified.

The Oncomine TCR Beta short-read assay sequenced DNA from cultured CD4+ T cells. Scientists extracted genomic DNA from CD4+ T cells grown in culture. TCRdb redid the calling of the PCR reads with MiXCR, one entry per CDR3 protein. The data contain about 7,600 distinct CDR3 sequences, approximately 48% of them seen just once; the ten biggest clones take up nearly 25%. The TCR was taken from a human donor in good health. Sequenced sample: CD4+ T cells from blood, cultured in vitro. The chain couples TRBV6-1 to TRBJ1-2; D gene ambiguous. CDR3 nucleotides: TGTGCCAGCGGGGTGGCGGGCTATGGCTACACCTTC. Protein: CASGVAGYGYTF.